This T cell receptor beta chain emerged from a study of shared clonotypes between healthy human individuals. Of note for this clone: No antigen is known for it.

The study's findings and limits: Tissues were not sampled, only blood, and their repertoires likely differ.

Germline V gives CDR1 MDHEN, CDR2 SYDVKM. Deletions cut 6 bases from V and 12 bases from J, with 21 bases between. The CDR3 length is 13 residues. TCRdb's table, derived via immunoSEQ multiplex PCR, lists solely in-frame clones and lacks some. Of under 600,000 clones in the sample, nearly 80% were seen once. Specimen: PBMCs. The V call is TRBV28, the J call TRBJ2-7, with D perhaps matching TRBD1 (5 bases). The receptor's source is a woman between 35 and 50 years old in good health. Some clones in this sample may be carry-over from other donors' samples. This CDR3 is CASSVGVGRLPYF. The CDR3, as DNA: TGTGCCAGCAGCGTAGGGGTGGGGCGACTTCCGTACTTC.